The rows below give T cell receptor beta chains drawn from one sample of a study of cytomegalovirus exposure and HLA in healthy donors. The method was immunoSEQ multiplex PCR; TCRdb's version includes in-frame clones alone and lacks a portion of them. The data show some 200,000 clones, 79% seen once. Material for sequencing was PBMCs. These receptors were obtained from a girl aged 10 to 17 in good health and CMV-seropositive. Both conserved end residues are trimmed from each CDR3. Fields, in order: V gene, J gene, D gene, CDR3 protein. D genes are given only for firm matches.

>TRBV6-1|TRBJ1-2|TRBD1
ASRGTGEFYGYT
>TRBV19|TRBJ2-7|NA
ASSISFSAGSREQY
>TRBV4-2|TRBJ2-5|NA
ASSQSVAETQY
>TRBV5-1|TRBJ1-4|NA
ASSLSSTNEKLF
>TRBV13|TRBJ1-2|TRBD1
ASSLVGQINYGYT
>TRBV12-5|TRBJ1-5|TRBD1
ASGLGQGGQPQH
>TRBV5-5|TRBJ2-3|TRBD2
ASSCGTSGGCGTDTQY
>TRBV12-5|TRBJ1-2|TRBD1
ASGWTGWNYGYT
>TRBV7-2|TRBJ1-3|TRBD1
ASSRRGSLTLRDTIY
>TRBV6-5|TRBJ1-6|NA
ASSYSPGLGSPLH
>TRBV7-2|TRBJ2-3|TRBD2
ASSLGGLAADTQY
>TRBV19|TRBJ1-6|NA
ASSWGGGDFSPLH
>TRBV6-1|TRBJ1-4|NA
ASSARDSEKLF
>TRBV12-5|TRBJ2-3|NA
ASSGNTDTQY
>TRBV19|TRBJ2-1|NA
ASSPPVRDEQF
>TRBV5-5|TRBJ2-2|NA
ASSTDRFANTGELF
>TRBV2|NA|NA
ASLREAHEQY
>TRBV27|TRBJ1-2|TRBD1
ASSLLGQGNGYT
>TRBV29-1|TRBJ1-1|TRBD1
SGSGTGGEAF
>TRBV7-2|TRBJ2-7|NA
ASSFGEGGEQY
>TRBV7-2|TRBJ2-7|TRBD2
ASSSGTSGLSEQY
>TRBV12-5|TRBJ1-5|NA
ASGLETGKRVGNQPQH
>TRBV2|TRBJ2-7|NA
ASGTAALYEQY
>TRBV7-8|TRBJ2-7|NA
ASSAYQATIVGDKAYEQY
>TRBV4-3|TRBJ1-4|NA
ASSQEGQLAEKLF
>TRBV25-1|TRBJ1-4|NA
ASRNAGPSNSEKLF
>TRBV19|TRBJ1-2|TRBD1
ASSKDGQGASVNYGYT
>TRBV23-1|TRBJ2-4|NA
ASSQGAGLAKNIQY
>TRBV11-2|TRBJ2-3|TRBD1
ASSFRAGTGGETDTQY
>TRBV7-6|TRBJ2-5|TRBD2
ASSKGLAAQETQY
>TRBV7-9|TRBJ1-5|TRBD1
ASSLATGLGAQH
>TRBV19|TRBJ1-5|TRBD1
ASSIRDRGYNQPQH
>TRBV4-3|TRBJ1-2|NA
ASSPNPDRHDGYT
>TRBV7-2|TRBJ1-1|TRBD1
ASSRQGMNTEAF
>TRBV12-5|TRBJ2-2|NA
ASGLGRAGTGELF
>TRBV11-2|TRBJ1-1|NA
ASSLVMNTEAF
>TRBV5-5|TRBJ2-7|NA
ASSSGDTSGQY
>TRBV18|TRBJ2-6|TRBD1
ASSQTGTGSSGANVLT
>TRBV5-1|TRBJ2-2|NA
ASSLEQGETGELF
>TRBV4-1|TRBJ1-5|NA
ASSREGNQPQH